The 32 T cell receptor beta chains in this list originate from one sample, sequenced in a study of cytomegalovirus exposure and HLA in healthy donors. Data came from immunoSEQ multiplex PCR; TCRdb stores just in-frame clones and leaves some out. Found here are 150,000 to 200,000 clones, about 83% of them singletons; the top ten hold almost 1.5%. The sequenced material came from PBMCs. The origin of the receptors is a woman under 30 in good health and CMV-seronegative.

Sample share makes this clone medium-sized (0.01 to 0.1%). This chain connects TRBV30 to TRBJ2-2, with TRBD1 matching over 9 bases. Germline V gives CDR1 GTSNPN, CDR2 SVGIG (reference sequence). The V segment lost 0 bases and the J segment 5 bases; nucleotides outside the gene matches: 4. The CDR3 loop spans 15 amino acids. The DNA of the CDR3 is TGTGCCTGGAGTGTAAGGGACAGGGTGACCGGGGAGCTGTTTTTT. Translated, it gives CAWSVRDRVTGELFF.

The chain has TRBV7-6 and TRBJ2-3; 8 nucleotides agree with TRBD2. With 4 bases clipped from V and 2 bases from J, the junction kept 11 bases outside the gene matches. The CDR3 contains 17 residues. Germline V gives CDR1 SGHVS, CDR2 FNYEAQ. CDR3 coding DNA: TGTGCCAGCAGCTCCCCGGGAGGGCCGTTTGTCACAGATACGCAGTATTTT. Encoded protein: CASSSPGGPFVTDTQYF.

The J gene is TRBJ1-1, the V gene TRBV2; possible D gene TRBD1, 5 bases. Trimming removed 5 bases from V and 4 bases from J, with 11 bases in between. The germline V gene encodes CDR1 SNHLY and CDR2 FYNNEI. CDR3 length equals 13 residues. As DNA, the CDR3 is TGTGCCAGCAGTTCAGGGCGAGGCACTGAAGCTTTCTTT. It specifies CASSSGRGTEAFF.

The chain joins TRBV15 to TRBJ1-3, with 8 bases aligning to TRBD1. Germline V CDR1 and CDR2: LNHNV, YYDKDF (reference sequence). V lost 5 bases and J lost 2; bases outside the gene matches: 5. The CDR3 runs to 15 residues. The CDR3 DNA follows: TGTGCCACCAGCCTAGGGACAGGACCTGGAAACACCATATATTTT. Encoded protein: CATSLGTGPGNTIYF.

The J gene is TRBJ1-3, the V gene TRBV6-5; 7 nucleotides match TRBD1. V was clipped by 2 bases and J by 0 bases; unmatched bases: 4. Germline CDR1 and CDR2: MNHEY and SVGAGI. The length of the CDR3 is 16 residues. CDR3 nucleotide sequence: TGTGCCAGCAGTTACGACAGGGCCTCCTCTGGAAACACCATATATTTT. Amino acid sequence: CASSYDRASSGNTIYF.

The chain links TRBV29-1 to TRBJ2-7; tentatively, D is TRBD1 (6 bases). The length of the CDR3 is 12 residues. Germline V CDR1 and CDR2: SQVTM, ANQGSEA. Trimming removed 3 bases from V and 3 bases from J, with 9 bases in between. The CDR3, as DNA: TGCAGCGTTGATTTACAGGGCTACGAGCAGTACTTC. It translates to CSVDLQGYEQYF.

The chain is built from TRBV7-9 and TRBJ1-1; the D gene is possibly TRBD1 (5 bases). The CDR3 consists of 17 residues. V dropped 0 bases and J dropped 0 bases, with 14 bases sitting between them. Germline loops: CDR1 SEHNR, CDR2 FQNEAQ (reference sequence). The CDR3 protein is CASSLAMGGGMNTEAFF. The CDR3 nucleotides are TGTGCCAGCAGCTTAGCGATGGGGGGAGGGATGAACACTGAAGCTTTCTTT.

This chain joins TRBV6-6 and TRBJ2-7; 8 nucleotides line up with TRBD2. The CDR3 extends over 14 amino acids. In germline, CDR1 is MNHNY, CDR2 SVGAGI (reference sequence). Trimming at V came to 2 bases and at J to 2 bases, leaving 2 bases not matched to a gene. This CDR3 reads CASSYPGGPYEQYF. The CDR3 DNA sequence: TGTGCCAGCAGTTACCCGGGGGGGCCCTACGAGCAGTACTTC.

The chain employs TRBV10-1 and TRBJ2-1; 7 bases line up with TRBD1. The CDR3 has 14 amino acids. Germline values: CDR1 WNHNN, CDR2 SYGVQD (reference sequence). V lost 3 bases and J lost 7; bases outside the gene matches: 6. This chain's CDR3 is CASSELTTGNEQFF. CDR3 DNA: TGCGCCAGCAGTGAACTCACGACAGGGAATGAGCAGTTCTTC.

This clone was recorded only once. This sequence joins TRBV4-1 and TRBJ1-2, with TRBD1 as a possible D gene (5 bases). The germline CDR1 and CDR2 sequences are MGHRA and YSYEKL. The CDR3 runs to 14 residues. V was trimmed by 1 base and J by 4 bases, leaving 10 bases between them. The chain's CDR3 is CASSQAIDSYGYTF. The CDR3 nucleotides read TGCGCCAGCAGCCAAGCTATAGACAGCTATGGCTACACCTTC.

CDR3 nucleotide sequence: TGTGCCTGGAGAAAATCGAGCTATGGCTACACCTTC. Translating it yields CAWRKSSYGYTF. The chain is built from TRBV30 and TRBJ1-2; no firm D call. Germline CDR1 GTSNPN, CDR2 SVGIG (reference sequence). V was cut by 3 bases and J by 4 bases, with 9 bases left in between. CDR3 length: 12 amino acids.

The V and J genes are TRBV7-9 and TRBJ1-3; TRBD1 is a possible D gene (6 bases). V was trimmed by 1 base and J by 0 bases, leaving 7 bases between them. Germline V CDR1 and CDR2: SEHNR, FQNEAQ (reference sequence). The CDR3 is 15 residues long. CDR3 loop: CASSLGGHSGNTIYF. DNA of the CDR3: TGTGCCAGCAGCTTAGGGGGACACTCTGGAAACACCATATATTTT.

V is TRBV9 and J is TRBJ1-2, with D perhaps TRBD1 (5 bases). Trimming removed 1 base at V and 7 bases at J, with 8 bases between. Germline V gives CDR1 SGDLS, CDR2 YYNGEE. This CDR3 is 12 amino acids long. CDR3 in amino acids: CASSVSGGGYTF. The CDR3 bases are TGTGCCAGCAGCGTATCCGGGGGTGGCTACACCTTC.

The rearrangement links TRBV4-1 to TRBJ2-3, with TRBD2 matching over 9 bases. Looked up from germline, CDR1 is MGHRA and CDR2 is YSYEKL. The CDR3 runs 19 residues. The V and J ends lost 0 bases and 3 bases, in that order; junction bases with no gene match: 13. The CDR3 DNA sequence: TGCGCCAGCAGCCAAGATCGATCGGCGGGAGGGCCGTTGACAGATACGCAGTATTTT. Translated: CASSQDRSAGGPLTDTQYF.

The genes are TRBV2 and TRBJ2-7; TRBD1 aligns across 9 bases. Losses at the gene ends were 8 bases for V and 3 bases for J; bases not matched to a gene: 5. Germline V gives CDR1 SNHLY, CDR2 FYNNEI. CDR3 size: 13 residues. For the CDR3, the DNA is TGTGCCAGCTCGGACAGGGGATACTACGAGCAGTACTTC. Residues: CASSDRGYYEQYF.

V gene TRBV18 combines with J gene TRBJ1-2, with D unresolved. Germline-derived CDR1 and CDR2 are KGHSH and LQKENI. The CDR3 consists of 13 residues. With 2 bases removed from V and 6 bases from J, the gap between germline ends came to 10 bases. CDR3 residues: CASSPSGEHGYTF. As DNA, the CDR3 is TGTGCCAGCTCACCATCCGGGGAGCATGGCTACACCTTC.

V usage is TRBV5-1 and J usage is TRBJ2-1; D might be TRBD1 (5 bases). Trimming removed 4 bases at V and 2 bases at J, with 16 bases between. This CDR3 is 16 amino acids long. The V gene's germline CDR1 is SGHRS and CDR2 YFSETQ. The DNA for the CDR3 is TGCGCCAGCAGCGCGGTCCAGGGTTGGCCCTACAATGAGCAGTTCTTC. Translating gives CASSAVQGWPYNEQFF.

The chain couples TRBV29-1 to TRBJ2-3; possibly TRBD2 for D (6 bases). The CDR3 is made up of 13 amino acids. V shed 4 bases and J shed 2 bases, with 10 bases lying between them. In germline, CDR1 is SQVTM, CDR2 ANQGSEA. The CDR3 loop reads CSVVSGNTDTQYF. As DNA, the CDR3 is TGCAGCGTTGTTAGCGGAAACACAGATACGCAGTATTTT.

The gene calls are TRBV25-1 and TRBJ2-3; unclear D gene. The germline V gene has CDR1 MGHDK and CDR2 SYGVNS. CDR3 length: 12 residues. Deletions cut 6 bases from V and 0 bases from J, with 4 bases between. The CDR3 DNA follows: TGTGCCAGCAGACTAAGCACAGATACGCAGTATTTT. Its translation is CASRLSTDTQYF.

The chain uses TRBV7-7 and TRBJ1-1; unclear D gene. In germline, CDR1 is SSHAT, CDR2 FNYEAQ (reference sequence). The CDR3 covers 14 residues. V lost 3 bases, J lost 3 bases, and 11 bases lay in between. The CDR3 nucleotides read TGTGCCAGCAGCTTCGGGGTTGAGGACACTGAAGCTTTCTTT. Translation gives CASSFGVEDTEAFF.

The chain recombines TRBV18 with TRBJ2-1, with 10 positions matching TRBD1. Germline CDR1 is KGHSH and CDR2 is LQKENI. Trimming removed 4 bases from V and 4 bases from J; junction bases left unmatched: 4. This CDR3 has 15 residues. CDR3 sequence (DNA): TGTGCCAGCTCACTTCGACAGGGGGCTTACAATGAGCAGTTCTTC. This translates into CASSLRQGAYNEQFF.

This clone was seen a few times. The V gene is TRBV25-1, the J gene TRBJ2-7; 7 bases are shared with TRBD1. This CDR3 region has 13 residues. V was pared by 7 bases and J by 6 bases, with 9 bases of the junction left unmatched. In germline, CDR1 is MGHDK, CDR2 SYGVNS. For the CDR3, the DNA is TGTGCCAGCACCCGACAGGGAACGGGCGAGCAGTACTTC. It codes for CASTRQGTGEQYF.

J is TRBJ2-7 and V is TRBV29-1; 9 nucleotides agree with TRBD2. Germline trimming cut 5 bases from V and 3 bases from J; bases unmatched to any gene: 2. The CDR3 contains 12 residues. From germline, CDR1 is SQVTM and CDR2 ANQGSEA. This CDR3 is CSVRTSDYEQYF. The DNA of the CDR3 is TGCAGCGTTCGGACTAGCGACTACGAGCAGTACTTC.

The CDR3 coding sequence is TGTGCCACCAGCCGGTTAGCGGGGACCTACGAGCAGTACTTC. Translation gives CATSRLAGTYEQYF. The gene calls are TRBV19 and TRBJ2-7; TRBD2 aligns across 8 bases. From germline, CDR1 is LNHDA and CDR2 SQIVND (reference sequence). The CDR3 sequence is 14 residues long. The junction had 10 bases not matched to a gene; V was cut back by 10 bases and J by 2 bases.

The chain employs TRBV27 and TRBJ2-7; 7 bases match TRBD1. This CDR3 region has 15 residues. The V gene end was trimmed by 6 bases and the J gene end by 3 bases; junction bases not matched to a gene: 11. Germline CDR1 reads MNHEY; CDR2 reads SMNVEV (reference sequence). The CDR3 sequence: CASSLRPQGIYEQYF. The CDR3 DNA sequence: TGTGCCAGCAGCTTGCGCCCACAGGGGATCTACGAGCAGTACTTC.

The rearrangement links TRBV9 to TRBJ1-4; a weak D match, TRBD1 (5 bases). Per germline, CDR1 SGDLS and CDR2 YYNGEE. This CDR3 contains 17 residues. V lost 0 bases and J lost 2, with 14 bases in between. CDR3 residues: CASSVGVGQGTNEKLFF. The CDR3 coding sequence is TGTGCCAGCAGCGTAGGGGTGGGTCAGGGTACTAATGAAAAACTGTTTTTT.

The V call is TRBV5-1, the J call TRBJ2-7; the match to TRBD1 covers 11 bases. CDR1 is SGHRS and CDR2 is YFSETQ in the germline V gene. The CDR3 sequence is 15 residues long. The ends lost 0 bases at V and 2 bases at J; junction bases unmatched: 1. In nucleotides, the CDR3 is TGCGCCAGCAGCTTGGGGGGACAGGGGGCCTACGAGCAGTACTTC. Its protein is CASSLGGQGAYEQYF.

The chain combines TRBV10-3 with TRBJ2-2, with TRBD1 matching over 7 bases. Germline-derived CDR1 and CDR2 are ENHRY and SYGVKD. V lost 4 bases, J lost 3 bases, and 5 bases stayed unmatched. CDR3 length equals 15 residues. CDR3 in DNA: TGTGCCATCAGTGGGACAGGCAGGGACACCGGGGAGCTGTTTTTT. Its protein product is CAISGTGRDTGELFF.

In DNA, the CDR3 is TGTGCCAGCAGCTTTATTCAGGGCTACACCTTC. Its protein is CASSFIQGYTF. V and J are TRBV5-6 and TRBJ1-2, with unresolved D. From germline, CDR1 is SGHDT and CDR2 YYEEEE. The CDR3 spans 11 residues. V was trimmed by 2 bases and J by 8 bases, leaving 7 bases between them.

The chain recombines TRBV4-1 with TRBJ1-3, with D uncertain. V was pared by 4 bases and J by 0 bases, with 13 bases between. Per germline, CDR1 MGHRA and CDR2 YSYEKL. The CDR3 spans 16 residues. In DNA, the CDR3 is TGCGCCAGCAGCCGGTCCGGCCGGGACTCTGGAAACACCATATATTTT. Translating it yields CASSRSGRDSGNTIYF.

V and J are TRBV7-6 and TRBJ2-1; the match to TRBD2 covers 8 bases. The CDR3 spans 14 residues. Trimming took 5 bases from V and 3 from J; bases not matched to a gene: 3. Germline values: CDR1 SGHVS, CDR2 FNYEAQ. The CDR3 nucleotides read TGTGCCAGCAGCCGGGGGGGGGTCTACAATGAGCAGTTCTTC. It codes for CASSRGGVYNEQFF.

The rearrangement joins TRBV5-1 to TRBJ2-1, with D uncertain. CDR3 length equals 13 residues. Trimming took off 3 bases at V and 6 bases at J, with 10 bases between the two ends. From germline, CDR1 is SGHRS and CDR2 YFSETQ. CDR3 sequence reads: CASSSEYPNEQFF. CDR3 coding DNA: TGCGCCAGCAGCTCTGAGTATCCCAATGAGCAGTTCTTC.